This passage covers 10 T cell receptor beta chains from one sample sequenced in a study of blood T cell repertoires in COVID-19. The repertoire was sequenced with immunoSEQ multiplex PCR; TCRdb's copy has only in-frame clones and lacks some. The table lists 540,000 or so clones, 85% to 90% of them singletons, with 7.8% in the top ten. Sequenced sample: peripheral blood. These receptor sequences come from a woman aged 45-60 years with COVID-19, enrolled during active disease.

This clone was observed once. The rearrangement links TRBV5-4 to TRBJ2-7; TRBD1 aligns across 9 bases. This CDR3 has 15 amino acids. Trimming took 4 bases from V and 3 from J; bases not matched to a gene: 8. CDR1 is SGHNT and CDR2 is YYREEE in the germline V gene (reference sequence). CDR3 DNA: TGTGCCAGCAGCCACTCGGGACAGGGAGGCTACGAGCAGTACTTC. It specifies CASSHSGQGGYEQYF.

The rearrangement links TRBV10-1 to TRBJ2-1, with TRBD2 matching 9 bases. The CDR3 has 15 amino acids. The germline CDR1 and CDR2 sequences are WNHNN and SYGVQD (reference sequence). Trimming took 4 bases from V and 7 from J; bases not matched to a gene: 8. The CDR3 reads CASSVPGLAGNEQFF. The CDR3 DNA follows: TGCGCCAGCAGTGTACCGGGACTAGCTGGGAATGAGCAGTTCTTC.

This clone is a singleton in its sample. V gene TRBV7-2 combines with J gene TRBJ1-1, with 7 bases fitting TRBD1. The CDR3 is 16 residues long. Germline V CDR1 and CDR2: SGHTA, FQGNSA. J was trimmed by 5 bases and V by 0 bases; bases with no gene match: 9. The CDR3 here is CASSLASTGSVTEAFF. The CDR3 DNA follows: TGTGCCAGCAGCTTAGCCTCGACAGGGAGTGTTACTGAAGCTTTCTTT.

This sequence joins TRBV5-5 and TRBJ2-1; tentatively, D is TRBD2 (5 bases). V was pared by 1 base and J by 9 bases, with 11 bases between. Germline CDR1 and CDR2: SGHKS and YYEKEE (reference sequence). The CDR3 contains 13 residues. This CDR3 is CASSLSTRSEQFF. The CDR3 DNA reads TGTGCCAGCAGCTTGTCCACTAGAAGTGAGCAGTTCTTC.

To note about this clone: At one of its ends the junction is not consistent with the germline gene, which may arise from a read error. The rearrangement uses TRBV27 and TRBJ1-3, with D tentatively TRBD1 (6 bases). Germline V gives CDR1 MNHEY, CDR2 SMNVEV (reference sequence). The CDR3 runs to 15 residues. The CDR3 is CASSLSRGAGNTIYF. CDR3 coding DNA: TGTGCCAGCAGTCTATCCAGGGGTGCTGGAAACACCATATATTTT.

The V gene is TRBV14, the J gene TRBJ2-1; possibly TRBD1 for D (5 bases). V was shortened by 0 bases and J by 4 bases, with 13 bases between the two germline ends. The CDR3 covers 16 residues. From germline, CDR1 is SGHDN and CDR2 FVKESK. As DNA, the CDR3 is TGTGCCAGCAGCCAAGACCTAGGGGCCATATACAATGAGCAGTTCTTC. It encodes CASSQDLGAIYNEQFF.

The chain carries TRBV19 and TRBJ1-1, with D unresolved. Trimming removed 7 bases from V and 2 bases from J, with 11 bases in between. Germline V gives CDR1 LNHDA, CDR2 SQIVND (reference sequence). The CDR3 has 13 amino acids. The DNA for the CDR3 is TGTGCCAGTACCGAACAACCTAACACTGAAGCTTTCTTT. Translating it yields CASTEQPNTEAFF.

This clone was recorded a few times. The genes are TRBV19 and TRBJ1-1; the match to TRBD1 covers 7 bases. The CDR3 loop spans 14 amino acids. The germline gives CDR1 LNHDA, CDR2 SQIVND (reference sequence). The V segment lost 2 bases and the J segment 10 bases; nucleotides outside the gene matches: 10. This chain's CDR3 is CASSIKDRAGVAFF. CDR3 nucleotide sequence: TGTGCCAGTAGTATAAAAGACAGGGCAGGGGTAGCTTTCTTT.

The CDR3 here is CASSSRLAGGPLSYNEQFF. The CDR3 nucleotides are TGTGCCAGCAGCTCCCGTCTAGCGGGGGGCCCCCTCTCCTACAATGAGCAGTTCTTC. The V and J genes are TRBV9 and TRBJ2-1, with 11 bases lining up with TRBD2. The V segment lost 4 bases and the J segment 0 bases; nucleotides outside the gene matches: 12. This CDR3 region has 19 residues. The V gene's germline CDR1 is SGDLS and CDR2 YYNGEE.

The chain joins TRBV7-3 to TRBJ2-3; no reliable D call. The V gene's germline CDR1 is SGHTA and CDR2 FQGTGA. The CDR3 runs 15 residues. Trimming left V 2 bases short and J 0 bases short, with 9 bases between. The CDR3 reads CASSLGGASTDTQYF. CDR3 bases: TGTGCCAGCAGCTTAGGCGGTGCTAGCACAGATACGCAGTATTTT.